This is a list of T cell receptor beta chains from one sample in a study of blood T cell repertoires in COVID-19. TCRdb's table, derived via immunoSEQ multiplex PCR, lists solely in-frame clones and lacks some. The sample has about 170,000 clones; approximately 86% are singletons. Sequencing was carried out using peripheral blood. These receptors all stem from a man aged 65-85 years with acute or convalescent COVID-19. The CDR3 runs from the conserved cysteine through the conserved F or W. D genes are given only for firm matches. Expanded clones are given a class, and other clones once, few, many or no size at all.

d_call	v_call	clone_size	j_call	cdr3_nt	cdr3_aa
TRBD2	TRBV5-1	NA	TRBJ2-3	TGCGCCAGCAGCTCTAGACTAGCGGGCCAAACAGATACGCAGTATTTT	CASSSRLAGQTDTQYF
NA	TRBV5-6	NA	TRBJ1-2	TGTGCCAGCAGCTTCGTCTCAGGGATCTACTATGGCTACACCTTC	CASSFVSGIYYGYTF
TRBD1	TRBV28	NA	TRBJ1-4	TGTGCCAGCAGTTTAGACAGGGGTTATAATGAAAAACTGTTTTTT	CASSLDRGYNEKLFF
NA	TRBV28	NA	TRBJ1-1	TGTGCCAGCAGTAGCCCTGGGGGGGGTACCACTGAAGCTTTCTTT	CASSSPGGGTTEAFF
TRBD2	TRBV15	NA	TRBJ2-1	TGTGCCACCAGCGGCGGGAGCTACAATGAGCAGTTCTTC	CATSGGSYNEQFF
NA	TRBV28	NA	TRBJ1-5	TGTGCCAGCAGTTTCGTTAGCGGATCGCCCCAGCATTTT	CASSFVSGSPQHF
NA	TRBV3-1/TRBV3-2	NA	TRBJ2-3	TGTGCCAGCAGCCAAGGGCCTAGTTTGACAGATACGCAGTATTTT	CASSQGPSLTDTQYF
TRBD2	TRBV7-3	NA	TRBJ2-7	TGTGCCAGCAGCTTTGGGACTAGCGCCTACGAGCAGTACTTC	CASSFGTSAYEQYF
TRBD2	TRBV29-1	NA	TRBJ2-3	TGCAGCGTCAGCGGGACGGCGGGTGTCACAGATACGCAGTATTTT	CSVSGTAGVTDTQYF
TRBD1	TRBV2	NA	TRBJ1-6	TGTGCCAGCAGTTTGACAGGGGAGAATAATTCACCCCTCCACTTT	CASSLTGENNSPLHF
TRBD1	TRBV3-1/TRBV3-2	NA	TRBJ2-1	TGTGCCAGCAGTTACCGGGACAGGGGGCACAATGAGCAGTTCTTC	CASSYRDRGHNEQFF
NA	TRBV7-9	NA	TRBJ1-4	TGTGCCAGCAGCTTAGACAGTGCAACTAATGAAAAACTGTTTTTT	CASSLDSATNEKLFF
NA	TRBV5-1	NA	TRBJ2-5	TGCGCCAGCAGCTTGGAATTCCCTGAGACCCAGTACTTC	CASSLEFPETQYF
TRBD1	TRBV28	NA	TRBJ2-1	TGTGCCAGCAGTCCGAGGGGACAGGGGGCTAAGGGGCAGTTCTTC	CASSPRGQGAKGQFF
NA	TRBV5-4	NA	TRBJ2-1	TGTGCCAGCAGCCGGACTGCCTACAATGAGCAGTTCTTC	CASSRTAYNEQFF
NA	TRBV5-5	NA	TRBJ2-7	TGTGCCAGCAGCACTAGAACAGTCGGAACTAACGAGCAGTACTTC	CASSTRTVGTNEQYF
TRBD1	TRBV12-3/TRBV12-4	NA	TRBJ2-5	TGTGCCAGCAGACGGACAGGGGGAGAGACCCAGTACTTC	CASRRTGGETQYF
TRBD1	TRBV28	NA	TRBJ1-5	TGTGCCAGCAGTTTATTACAGGGGTCTAGGCAGCCCCAGCATTTT	CASSLLQGSRQPQHF
NA	TRBV7-9	NA	TRBJ2-7	TGTGCCAGCAGCTTCTGGGGGGGCCAAGTTCGCGAGCAGTACTTC	CASSFWGGQVREQYF
TRBD1	TRBV11-2	few	TRBJ1-1	TGTGCCAGCAGCTTTATCGGACAGGGTGAAGCTTTCTTT	CASSFIGQGEAFF
NA	TRBV6-5	NA	TRBJ2-2	TGTGCCAGCACCGAGGGAACCGCGAACACCGGGGAGCTGTTTTTT	CASTEGTANTGELFF
NA	TRBV29-1	NA	TRBJ2-5	TGCAGCGTTGCCCGACAGGAAGAGACCCAGTACTTC	CSVARQEETQYF
NA	TRBV5-4	NA	TRBJ2-3	TGTGCCAGCAGCACGGGACTCCTGGTCGGGACAGATACGCAGTATTTT	CASSTGLLVGTDTQYF
NA	TRBV7-8	NA	TRBJ2-1	TGTGCCAGCAGCGCCTCGAGCTCCTACAATGAGCAGTTCTTC	CASSASSSYNEQFF
TRBD2	TRBV2	NA	TRBJ2-5	TGTGCCAGCAGTGAAGCCCTAGCGGGGGGGCAAGAGACCCAGTACTTC	CASSEALAGGQETQYF
NA	TRBV5-1	NA	TRBJ2-7	TGCGCCAGCAGCTTGATCGGCTACGAGCAGTACTTC	CASSLIGYEQYF
TRBD1	TRBV6-6	NA	TRBJ1-2	TGTGCCAGCAGAGGTCAGGGGGGCTATGGCTACACCTTC	CASRGQGGYGYTF
TRBD2	TRBV5-1	NA	TRBJ2-1	TGCGCCAGCAGCTTGGTAGCGGGGGGCAAGTACAATGAGCAGTTCTTC	CASSLVAGGKYNEQFF
NA	TRBV5-3	few	TRBJ1-1	TGTGCCAGAAGCTTGGAAGGGGCTCGGGACACTGAAGCTTTCTTT	CARSLEGARDTEAFF
NA	TRBV7-2	NA	TRBJ2-3	TGTGCCAGCAGCTTGACTACCCATCCCACAGATACGCAGTATTTT	CASSLTTHPTDTQYF
NA	TRBV5-1	NA	TRBJ2-7	TGCGCCAGCAGCCGCGCTCGGAGCGGGTACGAGCAGTACTTC	CASSRARSGYEQYF
TRBD1	TRBV7-2	NA	TRBJ1-1	TGTGCCAGCAGCTTAGCGCCAGGGGGCCGCGGCTACACTGAAGCTTTCTTT	CASSLAPGGRGYTEAFF
NA	TRBV7-3	NA	TRBJ2-1	TGTGCCAGCAGCTTAATGCCGGGTGGCTCCTACAATGAGCAGTTCTTC	CASSLMPGGSYNEQFF
NA	TRBV15	NA	TRBJ1-4	TGTGCCACCAGCAGGGTCACCGGGACATATAATGAAAAACTGTTTTTT	CATSRVTGTYNEKLFF
NA	TRBV5-1	few	TRBJ1-5	TGCGCCAGCAGCTTGGAGGGGCGAGACGGGCAGCCCCAGCATTTT	CASSLEGRDGQPQHF
NA	TRBV28	once	TRBJ1-1	TGTGCCAGCAGTTTTAGAGTTAGTGAAGCTTTCTTT	CASSFRVSEAFF
TRBD2	TRBV6-6	NA	TRBJ2-2	TGTGCCAGCCCACGGGGGGGAGGAATCAACACCGGGGAGCTGTTTTTT	CASPRGGGINTGELFF
TRBD2	TRBV7-9	NA	TRBJ2-5	TGTGCCAGCAGCCCCCCGAGACTAGCGGGGGGAGAAGAGACCCAGTACTTC	CASSPPRLAGGEETQYF
NA	TRBV18	NA	TRBJ2-7	TGTGCCAGTCAGACGAGGAGTGAGGGCGAGCAGTACTTC	CASQTRSEGEQYF
NA	TRBV28	once	TRBJ1-1	TGTGCCAGCAGTTTCGGAGGCGGTATGAACACTGAAGCTTTCTTT	CASSFGGGMNTEAFF
TRBD2	TRBV28	NA	TRBJ2-5	TGTGCCAGCACCCCAATCGGGCGGGGCGGGAGGTATCAGACCCAGTACTTC	CASTPIGRGGRYQTQYF
TRBD1	TRBV27	NA	TRBJ1-5	TGTGCCAGCAGCCCGACAGGGGGGCTCAATCAGCCCCAGCATTTT	CASSPTGGLNQPQHF
NA	TRBV19	NA	TRBJ2-5	TGTGCCAGTAGCTTACCGGAAGAGACCCAGTACTTC	CASSLPEETQYF
TRBD1	TRBV4-1	medium-sized	TRBJ1-2	TGCGCCAGCAGCCATCCGGGACAGAAGAACTATGGCTACACCTTC	CASSHPGQKNYGYTF
TRBD2	TRBV18	NA	TRBJ2-1	TGTGCCAGCTCACGTCCCGGGACTAGCGGGGACAATGAGCAGTTCTTC	CASSRPGTSGDNEQFF
NA	TRBV5-4	NA	TRBJ2-7	TGTGCCAGCAGCCCGGATGGGGAGGACGAGCAGTACTTC	CASSPDGEDEQYF
NA	TRBV18	NA	TRBJ2-7	TGTGCCAGCTCACAGGCGGGGAACGAGCAGTACTTC	CASSQAGNEQYF
NA	TRBV28	NA	TRBJ1-5	TGTGCCAGCAGTTTATCTCAGGGGCCCCAGCATTTT	CASSLSQGPQHF
TRBD1	TRBV28	NA	TRBJ1-4	TGTGCCAGCAGTTTCCCAGGGGGTGAAAAACTGTTTTTT	CASSFPGGEKLFF
TRBD1	TRBV19	once	TRBJ1-1	TGTGCCAGTAGTGACCGGGACAGAGCTTTGAGAGCAGCTTTCTTT	CASSDRDRALRAAFF
NA	TRBV10-2	NA	TRBJ2-1	TGCGCCAGCAGGCCTGGGGCGTCCTCCTACAATGAGCAGTTCTTC	CASRPGASSYNEQFF
TRBD1	TRBV6-2/TRBV6-3	few	TRBJ1-2	TGTGCCAGCAGTACTAACAGGGGCTATGGCTACACCTTC	CASSTNRGYGYTF